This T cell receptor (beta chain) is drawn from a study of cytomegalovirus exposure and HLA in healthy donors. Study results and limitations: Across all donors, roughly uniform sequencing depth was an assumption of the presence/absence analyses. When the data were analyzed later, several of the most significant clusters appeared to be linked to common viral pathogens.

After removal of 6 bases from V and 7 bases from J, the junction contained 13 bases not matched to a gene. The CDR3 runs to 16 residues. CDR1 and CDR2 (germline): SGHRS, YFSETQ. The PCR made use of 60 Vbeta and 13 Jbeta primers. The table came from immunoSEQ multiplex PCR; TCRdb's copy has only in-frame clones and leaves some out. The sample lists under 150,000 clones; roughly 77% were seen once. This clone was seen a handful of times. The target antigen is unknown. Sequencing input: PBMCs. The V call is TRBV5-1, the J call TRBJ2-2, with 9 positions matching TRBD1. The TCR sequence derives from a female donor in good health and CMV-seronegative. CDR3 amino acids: CASNPTPTGGIGELFF. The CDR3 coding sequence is TGCGCCAGCAACCCCACCCCAACAGGGGGCATCGGGGAGCTGTTTTTT.